A selection of T cell receptor beta chains follows, all from one sample in a study of a mutant IDH1 vaccine in newly diagnosed glioma. The antigens of these receptors remain unknown. TCRdb's table, derived via immunoSEQ multiplex PCR, lists solely in-frame clones and lacks some. The sample yields tens of thousands of clones, around 75% seen once. The material was PBMCs, obtained from a glioma patient whose treatment included an IDH1 peptide vaccine. These receptors all come from a man aged 50 or older with glioma. CDR3s include the opening cysteine and the closing phenylalanine or tryptophan. A D gene is named only where the DNA matches it firmly. Where a row states a size, it is once, few, many or the class of an expanded clone; other rows omit it.

clone_size d_call j_call v_call cdr3_nt cdr3_aa
. TRBD2 TRBJ2-1 TRBV5-6 TGTGCCAGCAGCTTCAACCCCCTAGCGGGGGGGTGGAATGAGCAGTTCTTC CASSFNPLAGGWNEQFF
. . TRBJ2-2 TRBV7-2 TGTGCCAGCAGCAAGGCACTAGGCCTTACCGGGGAGCTGTTTTTT CASSKALGLTGELFF
. TRBD1 TRBJ1-2 TRBV6-6 TGTGCCAGCACCCCCCAGGGGGCGAGAGGCTACACCTTC CASTPQGARGYTF
. . TRBJ2-3 TRBV6-5 TGTGCCAGCAGTTACCGTTATACAGATACGCAGTATTTT CASSYRYTDTQYF
many TRBD1 TRBJ1-4 TRBV15 TGTGCCACCAGCAGAGAACAGGGGCCTGCAACTAATGAAAAACTGTTTTTT CATSREQGPATNEKLFF
. . TRBJ1-1 TRBV29-1 TGCAGCGTTGGTGGGGTGAACACTGAAGCTTTCTTT CSVGGVNTEAFF
. TRBD2 TRBJ2-2 TRBV6-1 TGTGCCAGCAGTGTGACTAGCGGGGGGTCCCCCGGGGAGCTGTTTTTT CASSVTSGGSPGELFF
. . TRBJ2-3 TRBV7-6 TGTGCCAGCAGCTGGTCGGGGCAGTACACAGATACGCAGTATTTT CASSWSGQYTDTQYF
. . TRBJ2-4 TRBV29-1 TGCAGCGTTGAGACAGGCCTTCAGTACTTC CSVETGLQYF
few . TRBJ2-7 TRBV7-2 TGTGCCAGCAAGTTGGGAACAGGGCGGGAGCAGTACTTC CASKLGTGREQYF
. . TRBJ2-7 TRBV6-5 TGTGCCAGCAGATCTGCCGGGACTTATCCCTACGAGCAGTACTTC CASRSAGTYPYEQYF
. TRBD1 TRBJ1-2 TRBV6-5 TGTGCCAGCAGTTACTTTGGCCAGGGGGACGGCTACACCTTC CASSYFGQGDGYTF
. . TRBJ2-1 TRBV10-3 TGTGCCATCAGTGAGAGCATCAATGAGCAGTTCTTC CAISESINEQFF
. . TRBJ2-7 TRBV18 TGTGCCAGCTCAGACCGACAGCTCTCCTACGAGCAGTACTTC CASSDRQLSYEQYF
. . TRBJ2-1 TRBV5-4 TGTGCCAGCAGCAGCTCCAGCTCCTACAATGAGCAGTTCTTC CASSSSSSYNEQFF
. TRBD1 TRBJ1-6 TRBV27 TGTGCCAGCAGTTACTTCGCCCCGGGACAGGGGGCTCATTCACCCCTCCACTTT CASSYFAPGQGAHSPLHF
. TRBD2 TRBJ2-7 TRBV19 TGTGCCAGTAGCGACTTAGCGGGCTACGAGCAGTACTTC CASSDLAGYEQYF
. . TRBJ2-5 TRBV4-2 TGTGCCAGCAGCGCTTTCCTCCGGGACGGACAAGAGACCCAGTACTTC CASSAFLRDGQETQYF
. . TRBJ2-2 TRBV18 TGTGCCAGCTCACCGGGGAGACAGAACACCGGGGAGCTGTTTTTT CASSPGRQNTGELFF
. TRBD2 TRBJ2-1 TRBV6-5 TGTGCCAGCAGTTACTGGACGGGGGGAGGCAATGAGCAGTTCTTC CASSYWTGGGNEQFF
. . TRBJ1-4 TRBV27 TGTGCCAGCAGTTCGCACGGGAGTAATGAAAAACTGTTTTTT CASSSHGSNEKLFF
. TRBD1 TRBJ1-1 TRBV18 TGTGCCAGCTCACCACCGGGCAGGGGGCTCGGAACTGAAGCTTTCTTT CASSPPGRGLGTEAFF